This T cell receptor beta chain was captured by sequencing in a study of OX40 agonist ivuxolimab in advanced cancers. With regard to the full study: The costimulatory receptor OX40 (CD134) was targeted by ivuxolimab, a fully human IgG2 agonistic monoclonal antibody. The paper reports the monotherapy dose-escalation portion (N of about 50 patients) of the phase I ivuxolimab trial. The purpose of peripheral TCRbeta sequencing was to test whether ivuxolimab changed TCR sequence diversity and led to clonal T-cell expansion. Partial responses occurred in three dose-escalation patients: two with cutaneous melanoma and one with hepatocellular carcinoma. Among the roughly 52 dose-escalation patients, around 20 had hepatocellular carcinoma, 15 or so melanoma, 9 renal cell carcinoma and 9 head and neck cancer. Patients were allowed to have had prior anti-PD-1, anti-PD-L1 or anti-CTLA-4 therapy, and around 41% of the dose-escalation patients had previously received checkpoint inhibitors. Intravenous ivuxolimab was administered to patients every 2 weeks at six dose levels: 0.01, 0.1, 0.3, 1.5, 3 and 10 mg/kg. In the dose-escalation cohort, roughly four fifths of patients were male, and the mean age was approximately 64 years, with a range of about 23 to 90. Findings and caveats that apply to the study as a whole: After ivuxolimab, CD8+ T cells had more expanded clones than CD4+ T cells on average. Low levels of normalized T-cell clonal expansion were also seen in some patients who did not respond. At doses of 0.1 to 3.0 mg/kg, clonal expansion of both CD4+ and CD8+ blood T cells was observed from baseline to week 6. In the 0.1-3.0 mg/kg groups, partial responders had among the lowest normalized peripheral clonal expansion, particularly in CD8+ T cells. The antigen specificity of the peripheral T cells that underwent clonal expansion was not determined.

The trial excluded patients who had a history of autoimmune disease or were on systemic immunosuppression. Peripheral blood for TCR sequencing was collected from all dose cohorts at baseline, on cycle 4 day 1, and on cycle 7 day 1. Samples were obtained from an open-label, multicenter, first-in-human phase I dose-escalation trial of ivuxolimab. The trial enrolled adults with locally advanced or metastatic head and neck squamous cell, hepatocellular, melanoma or renal cell carcinoma. CD4+ and CD8+ T cells were sorted separately from peripheral blood before TCR sequencing. As to this clone: It has no known antigen specificity. There are no base qualities to consult, and no much larger clone falls within one base.

For sequencing of the TCRbeta CDR3 region, genomic DNA was extracted from the sorted cells. The immunoSEQ Assay was used for sequencing of TCRbeta CDR3 regions. The table was pulled from immuneACCESS by TCRdb, which kept in-frame rearrangements only. Such tables lose some clones; where checked, under half of the loss comes from unresolved V genes, and the rest has no known cause. The table for this sample lists about 83,000 clones; 85% of them were counted only once. The ten largest clones capture around 0.6% of the sample. The sample was CD4+ or CD8+ T cells sorted from blood, taken in a trial of the OX40 agonist ivuxolimab. The receptor was derived from an adult with an advanced solid tumor such as melanoma, head and neck, liver or kidney cancer.

The CDR3 has the sequence CASRPEPNTGELFF. In nucleotides, the sequence is TGTGCCAGCAGACCTGAACCGAACACCGGGGAGCTGTTTTTT. The chain uses TRBV2 and TRBJ2-2; no D gene call is confident. The CDR3 contains 14 residues, cysteine and phenylalanine counted. The only DNA kept is the CDR3, 42 bases in frame from the first base. V is cut by 6 bases and J by 0 bases, and the space between the germline ends is 8 bases. Per the germline V gene, SNHLY is the CDR1 and FYNNEI is the CDR2. Where the CDR3 stops, the reference TRBV2 and TRBJ2-2 genes take over; the full variable domain is EPEVTQTPSHQVTQMGQEVILRCVPISNHLYFYWYRQILGQKVEFLVSFYNNEISEKSEIFDDQFSVERPDGSNFTLKIRSTKLEDSAMYFCASRPEPNTGELFFGEGSRLTVL.